One T cell receptor beta chain is described in this entry. The sample is drawn from a study of OX40 agonist ivuxolimab in advanced cancers. The wider study: Patients assigned to dose escalation were diagnosed with hepatocellular carcinoma, melanoma, renal cell or head and neck cancer. Prior anti-PD-1, anti-PD-L1 or anti-CTLA-4 therapy was allowed; about 39% had some.

This CDR3 is 15 amino acids long. Germline V gene sequence: CDR1 LNHDA, CDR2 SQIVND (reference sequence). V lost 3 bases to trimming and J lost 5 bases; unmatched junction nucleotides: 4. Sequenced by immunoSEQ multiplex PCR; TCRdb stores in-frame clones only, minus some. The table includes nearly 80,000 clones, more than 85% detected once. The sample consisted of CD4+ or CD8+ T cells sorted from blood, taken in a trial of the OX40 agonist ivuxolimab. The TCR sequence derives from an adult with an advanced solid tumor such as melanoma, head and neck, liver or kidney cancer. V is TRBV19 and J is TRBJ2-5; 12 bases are shared with TRBD2. The CDR3 coding sequence is TGTGCCAGTAGTATGGGCCTAGCGGGAGGGGAGACCCAGTACTTC. Protein product: CASSMGLAGGETQYF.